Following are 15 T cell receptor beta chains from one sample sequenced in a study of post-analysis software for immune sequencing data. Study conclusions and caveats: Patients had higher frequencies than controls of five or six TRBV segments, including TRBV5-6, TRBV5-1 and TRBV20-1.

Unique molecular identifiers tagged the TCR beta cDNA libraries. One entry per CDR3 protein results from TCRdb running MiXCR on the PCR reads. The sample yields roughly 670,000 distinct CDR3 sequences, roughly three fifths seen once. These receptors are not linked to any known antigen. The sequenced sample was blood. The receptor source for this set is a girl aged 2-10 years with multiple sclerosis.

This clonotype turned up a few times. The chain links TRBV5-1 to TRBJ2-3, with D possibly being TRBD2 (6 bases). V shed 4 bases and J shed 6 bases, with 15 bases lying between them. Germline V gene lookup returns CDR1 SGHRS and CDR2 YFSETQ. The CDR3 spans 14 residues. The DNA for the CDR3 is TGCGCCAGCAGCGGTTCTAGCGAGGCGGATACGCAGTATTTT. Its translation is CASSGSSEADTQYF. The entire variable domain, with the rest obtained from reference TRBV5-1 and TRBJ2-3, is as follows: KAGVTQTPRYLIKTRGQQVTLSCSPISGHRSVSWYQQTPGQGLQFLFEYFSETQRNKGNFPGRFSGRQFSNSRSEMNVSTLELGDSALYLCASSGSSEADTQYFGPGTRLTVL.

The J gene is TRBJ2-1, the V gene TRBV11-3; the D gene is possibly TRBD2 (6 bases). This CDR3 has 14 residues. Germline lookup yields CDR1 SGHNT and CDR2 YENEEA. V was clipped by 5 bases and J by 9 bases, with 17 bases between them. This chain's CDR3 is CASSLQGTSFEQFF. The CDR3 bases are TGTGCCAGCAGCCTCCAGGGAACTAGCTTTGAGCAGTTCTTC.

The V call is TRBV7-2, the J call TRBJ2-4, with TRBD1 matching over 7 bases. V shed 4 bases, J shed 0 bases, and the junction held 6 bases outside the gene matches. This CDR3 region has 16 residues. CDR1 and CDR2 from the germline V gene are SGHTA and FQGNSA. CDR3 nucleotide sequence: TGTGCCAGCAGCTCGACAGGGCAGGGAGCCAAAAACATTCAGTACTTC. Encoded protein: CASSSTGQGAKNIQYF. The full variable domain, rest sourced from reference TRBV7-2 and TRBJ2-4, is GAGVSQSPSNKVTEKGKDVELRCDPISGHTALYWYRQSLGQGLEFLIYFQGNSAPDKSGLPSDRFSAERTGGSVSTLTIQRTQQEDSAVYLCASSSTGQGAKNIQYFGAGTRLSVL.

A few counts support this clonotype. This chain connects TRBV29-1 to TRBJ2-1; TRBD2 is a possible D gene (6 bases). The V gene lost 3 bases and the J gene lost 12 bases, with 15 bases spanning the gap. This CDR3 comprises 12 residues. Germline CDR1 SQVTM, CDR2 ANQGSEA. The CDR3 spells CSVDSSAQPQFF. The DNA for the CDR3 is TGCAGCGTTGATTCTAGCGCACAACCGCAGTTCTTC.

This chain connects TRBV5-1 to TRBJ2-1, with 7 bases aligning to TRBD1. The germline gives CDR1 SGHRS, CDR2 YFSETQ. This CDR3 contains 15 residues. The J segment lost 7 bases and the V segment lost 3 bases, leaving 10 bases of the junction unmatched. This CDR3 is CASSYLTGSENEQFF. The CDR3 DNA is TGCGCCAGCAGCTACCTGACAGGGTCGGAAAATGAGCAGTTCTTC.

The chain couples TRBV6-1 to TRBJ2-5, with D unclear. The end of the DNA is better explained by TRBJ2-7, so the J call may be wrong. The CDR3 has 15 amino acids. Per the germline V gene, CDR1 is MNHNS and CDR2 is SASEGT. CDR3 sequence reads: CASSDLLADFYEQYF. CDR3 sequence (DNA): TGTGCCAGCAGTGACCTTCTCGCAGATTTCTACGAGCAGTACTTC.

This rearrangement joins TRBV20-1 to TRBJ2-7; possibly TRBD2 for D (5 bases). With the DNA end fitting TRBJ2-5 better, the J assignment may be wrong. The CDR3 sequence is 12 residues long. Germline CDR1 DFQATT, CDR2 SNEGSKA (reference sequence). The CDR3: CSAKGRGETQYF. In nucleotides, the CDR3 is TGCAGTGCTAAAGGGAGAGGGGAGACCCAGTACTTC.

The rearrangement uses TRBV20-1 and TRBJ2-1, with TRBD2 matching 11 bases. The CDR3 totals 17 residues. CDR1 DFQATT and CDR2 SNEGSKA come from the germline V gene (reference sequence). Germline trimming cut 0 bases from V and 8 bases from J; bases unmatched to any gene: 12. Written as DNA, the CDR3 is TGCAGTGCTAGAGATCCTTCCCTAGCGGGGGGCCGGGATGAGCAGTTCTTC. Protein: CSARDPSLAGGRDEQFF.

This clonotype was seen a few times. This chain connects TRBV11-2 to TRBJ2-5, with no clear D. Germline assignment: CDR1 SGHAT and CDR2 FQNNGV. The CDR3 runs 15 residues. The ends were cut back, 1 base at V and 3 bases at J, with 12 bases in the middle. CDR3 amino acids: CASSLGSTIEETQYF. The CDR3 DNA sequence: TGTGCCAGCAGCTTAGGGTCCACAATTGAAGAGACCCAGTACTTC.

This clonotype occurred a few times. The chain employs TRBV20-1 and TRBJ1-2, with TRBD1 identical over 8 bases. Germline values: CDR1 DFQATT, CDR2 SNEGSKA (reference sequence). The trim removed 1 base at V and 8 bases at J, leaving 12 bases unmatched. The length of the CDR3 is 15 residues. The CDR3 spells CSARAPGTGRGGYTF. The CDR3 nucleotides are TGCAGTGCTAGAGCCCCAGGGACAGGTAGAGGGGGCTACACCTTC.

Worth noting for this clonotype: At one end, the junction sequence differs from germline, possibly due to a read error. V and J are TRBV12-3 or TRBV12-4 and TRBJ2-1; the D gene is possibly TRBD1 (5 bases). The length of the CDR3 is 12 residues. CDR3 protein: CASRWTYNEQFF. DNA for the CDR3: TGTGCTAGCAGGTGGACATACAATGAGCAGTTCTTC.

The rearrangement uses TRBV20-1 and TRBJ1-1, with D tentatively TRBD1 (6 bases). V was trimmed by 5 bases and J by 0 bases, leaving 13 bases between them. This CDR3 comprises 14 residues. CDR1 and CDR2 (germline): DFQATT, SNEGSKA (reference sequence). The CDR3 region has the DNA TGCAGTGCTGTTAGGGGGAGTGTGAACACTGAAGCTTTCTTT. This codes for CSAVRGSVNTEAFF.

The chain has TRBV20-1 and TRBJ2-1; 14 nucleotides line up with TRBD2. Germline V gene sequence: CDR1 DFQATT, CDR2 SNEGSKA (reference sequence). The CDR3 runs to 16 residues. V shed 5 bases and J 6 bases; nucleotides not matched to a gene: 9. The CDR3 DNA reads as TGCAGTGCTTCCGTGACTAGCGGGAGGGCGGGCAATGAGCAGTTCTTC. It encodes CSASVTSGRAGNEQFF.

The rearrangement joins TRBV30 to TRBJ2-7, with D possibly being TRBD1 or TRBD2 (6 bases each). CDR1 GTSNPN and CDR2 SVGIG come from the germline V gene (reference sequence). Between the trimmed V and J ends, which lost 2 bases and 1 base, there was a span of 15 bases. There are 15 residues in the CDR3. CDR3 in amino acids: CAWSPRGLLSYEQYF. DNA of the CDR3: TGTGCCTGGAGTCCCCGGGGGCTCTTATCCTACGAGCAGTACTTC.

This chain connects TRBV10-3 to TRBJ2-5, with TRBD2 as a possible D gene (7 bases). CDR1 ENHRY and CDR2 SYGVKD come from the germline V gene. Deletions cut 0 bases from V and 5 bases from J, with 22 bases between. This CDR3 contains 18 residues. The CDR3 loop is CAISESTLGGGDRETQYF. DNA for the CDR3: TGTGCCATCAGTGAGTCGACTCTTGGAGGGGGGGACCGGGAGACCCAGTACTTC.